What follows is one TCR beta chain and its context. What it binds is not known. The CDR3 runs to 14 residues. Trimming pared 5 bases from V and 2 bases from J, leaving 12 bases between. The germline V gene encodes CDR1 MGHDK and CDR2 SYGVNS. This entry comes from a study of blood T cells in healthy people across ages. Points from the study as a whole: More naive CD4+ cells and higher diversity marked long-lived donors relative to aged donors. With unsorted PBMCs, a conclusive comparison of naive versus antigen-experienced cells was not possible.

Every donor contributed about 10 milliliters of peripheral blood by blood draw. The use of a sample-barcoded 5' primer and a J-beta primer mix characterized a second PCR of roughly 6 to 11 cycles. One entry per CDR3 protein results from TCRdb running MiXCR on the 5' RACE reads. The sample consists of around 750,000 distinct CDR3 sequences, roughly 53% of them appearing once. V gene TRBV25-1 combines with J gene TRBJ1-2, with a possible D match to TRBD1 (5 bases). The source is a man older than 75 in good health. Sequenced material: blood. The CDR3, as DNA: TGTGCCAGCAGTCCAGGGTCCCCCAACTATGGCTACACCTTC. Protein: CASSPGSPNYGYTF.